This TCR beta chain was sequenced for a study of OX40 agonist ivuxolimab in advanced cancers. TCRdb keeps only in-frame clones here, not all; method: immunoSEQ multiplex PCR. The sample yields about 37,000 clones, around four fifths seen once. From germline, CDR1 is LGHNA and CDR2 YNFKEQ. CDR3 length: 14 residues. V was pared by 5 bases and J by 1 base, with 11 bases between. Specimen: CD4+ or CD8+ T cells sorted from blood, collected in a trial of the OX40 agonist ivuxolimab. The sequence was obtained from an adult with an advanced solid tumor such as melanoma, head and neck, liver or kidney cancer. The rearrangement joins TRBV4-2 to TRBJ1-1; D remains unclear. As DNA, the CDR3 is TGTGCCAGCAGCTTGGCCTCAGGGAACACTGAAGCTTTCTTT. Residues: CASSLASGNTEAFF.